Listed here are 8 T cell receptor beta chains from one sample, sequenced in a study of tumor-infiltrating lymphocytes in primary liver carcinoma. A constant-region primer primed TCR beta cDNA synthesis from about 0.55 ug of total RNA. Sequencing libraries for TCR beta derived from three nested multiplex PCR rounds that used slightly modified ARM-PCR. Running ten to eleven cycles apiece, the first two PCR rounds relied on TRBV1-TRBV30 forward primers together with a C-beta reverse primer. TCRdb reanalysed the multiplex PCR reads using MiXCR and keeps one entry per CDR3 protein. The sample gives roughly 120,000 distinct CDR3 sequences, around 64% of which show up once; around 8.4% is in the top ten. Total RNA and DNA came together from approximately 20-30 mg of bulk tissue without cell sorting. Sequenced material: liver tumor tissue from sampling region 3. Subset reported: tumor region T3, left-lateral pole. The receptors were gathered from a woman in her fifties or sixties with primary liver carcinoma and hepatitis B virus infection.

This clonotype turned up a few times. This sequence joins TRBV28 and TRBJ2-7, with D possibly being TRBD2 (5 bases). Germline CDR1 reads MDHEN; CDR2 reads SYDVKM. The CDR3 extends over 15 amino acids. V lost 4 bases, J lost 2 bases, and 15 bases lay in between. The CDR3 protein is CASSSPGSETYEQYF. The CDR3 bases are TGTGCCAGCAGTTCCCCGGGTAGCGAAACCTACGAGCAGTACTTC.

A note on this clonotype: One junction end disagrees with the germline gene, perhaps due to a read error. This chain links TRBV6-6 with TRBJ2-1; D gene ambiguous. The CDR3 contains 12 residues. Germline V CDR1 and CDR2: MNHNY, SVGAGI (reference sequence). The CDR3: CANSRGRNEQLF. In DNA, the CDR3 is TGTGCCAACAGTCGCGGAAGGAATGAGCAGTTATTC.

The chain joins TRBV11-2 to TRBJ1-1; no reliable D call. The length of the CDR3 is 13 residues. Germline V CDR1 and CDR2: SGHAT, FQNNGV. V was shortened by 0 bases and J by 1 base, with 3 bases between the two germline ends. The CDR3 DNA sequence: TGTGCCAGCAGCTTAGACTGGAACACTGAAGCTTTCTTT. Translated, it gives CASSLDWNTEAFF.

This clonotype appeared a few times. The genes are TRBV28 and TRBJ2-5; no clear D gene. With 5 bases removed from V and 14 bases from J, the gap between germline ends came to 21 bases. Germline CDR1 reads MDHEN; CDR2 reads SYDVKM. The length of the CDR3 is 13 residues. CDR3 bases: TGTGCCAGCAGTCCTGGGTCTCAAGAGACCCGTTACTTC. The encoded protein is CASSPGSQETRYF. Full variable domain (outside the CDR3, taken from reference TRBV28 and TRBJ2-5): DVKVTQSSRYLVKRTGEKVFLECVQDMDHENMFWYRQDPGLGLRLIYFSYDVKMKEKGDIPEGYSVSREKKERFSLILESASTNQTSMYLCASSPGSQETRYFGPGTRLLVL.

Points on this clonotype: Just one base apart from a much larger clone, this may be a read error. The rearrangement joins TRBV5-1 to TRBJ2-2; weak D call: TRBD2 (5 bases). This CDR3 has 16 amino acids. Germline V lookup: CDR1 SGHRS, CDR2 YFSETQ. CDR3 amino acids: CANSPRDFQGTGELFF. The CDR3 bases are TGCGCCAACAGCCCCCGGGATTTCCAAGGTACCGGGGAGCTGTTTTTT.

This clonotype has a count of ten or more. This rearrangement joins TRBV6-5 to TRBJ2-3; 12 bases match TRBD1. The trim removed 4 bases at V and 4 bases at J, leaving 3 bases unmatched. Germline loops: CDR1 MNHEY, CDR2 SVGAGI. The CDR3 is 15 residues long. The CDR3 DNA is TGTGCCAGCAGTTTTGGGACAGGGGGCGCAGATACGCAGTATTTT. Amino acid sequence: CASSFGTGGADTQYF.

The count of this clonotype is one. The chain combines TRBV29-1 with TRBJ2-5; no reliable D call. Per the germline V gene, CDR1 is SQVTM and CDR2 is ANQGSEA. The CDR3 is 11 residues long. The CDR3 reads CGINSQETQYF. The CDR3 DNA sequence: TGCGGCATCAATTCCCAAGAGACCCAGTACTTC.

This clonotype was recorded once. One end of the junction fails to match germline, which may point to a read error. The chain links TRBV29-1 to TRBJ2-1, with D possibly being TRBD2 (5 bases). The CDR3 is 14 residues long. The germline gives CDR1 SQVTM, CDR2 ANQGSEA. CDR3 region: CSVEKAEVTNEQFF. CDR3 nucleotides: TGCAGTGTTGAAAAAGCGGAAGTGACAAATGAGCAGTTCTTC.